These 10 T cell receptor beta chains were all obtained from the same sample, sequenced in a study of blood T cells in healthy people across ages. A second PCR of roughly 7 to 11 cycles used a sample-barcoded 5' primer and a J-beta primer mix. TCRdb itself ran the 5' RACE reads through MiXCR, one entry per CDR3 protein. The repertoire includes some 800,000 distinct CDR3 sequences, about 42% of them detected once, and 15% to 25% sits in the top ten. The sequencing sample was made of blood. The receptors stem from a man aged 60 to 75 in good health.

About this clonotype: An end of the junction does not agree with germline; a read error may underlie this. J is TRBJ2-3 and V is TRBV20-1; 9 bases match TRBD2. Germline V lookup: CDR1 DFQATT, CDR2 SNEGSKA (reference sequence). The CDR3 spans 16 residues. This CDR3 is CSACARSGGSTGTQYF. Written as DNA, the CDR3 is TGCAGTGCTTGCGCCCGTAGCGGGGGTAGCACAGGTACGCAGTATTTT.

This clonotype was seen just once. As DNA, the CDR3 is TGTGCCAGCAGCCAGACTAGCGGGAACACAGATACGCAGTATTTT. Encoded protein: CASSQTSGNTDTQYF. The chain carries TRBV7-2 and TRBJ2-3, with TRBD2 identical over 11 bases. This CDR3 spans 15 amino acids. V shed 5 bases, J shed 2 bases, and the junction held 3 bases outside the gene matches. The germline V gene encodes CDR1 SGHTA and CDR2 FQGNSA.

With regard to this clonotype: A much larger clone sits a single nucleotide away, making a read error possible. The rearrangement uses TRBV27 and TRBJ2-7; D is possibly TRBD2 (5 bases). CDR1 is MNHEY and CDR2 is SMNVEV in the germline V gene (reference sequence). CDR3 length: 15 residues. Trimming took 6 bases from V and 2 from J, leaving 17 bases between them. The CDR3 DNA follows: TGTGCCAGCAGAGGTAGAGACGGACTGACCTACGAGCAGTACTTC. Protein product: CASRGRDGLTYEQYF.

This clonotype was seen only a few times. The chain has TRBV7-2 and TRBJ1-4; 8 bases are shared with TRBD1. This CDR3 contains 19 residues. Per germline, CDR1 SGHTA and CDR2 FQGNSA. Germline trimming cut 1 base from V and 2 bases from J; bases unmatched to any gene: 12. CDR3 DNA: TGTGCCAGCAGCTTAGGTCTCCGGACAGGGCACCAGACTAATGAAAAACTGTTTTTT. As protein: CASSLGLRTGHQTNEKLFF.

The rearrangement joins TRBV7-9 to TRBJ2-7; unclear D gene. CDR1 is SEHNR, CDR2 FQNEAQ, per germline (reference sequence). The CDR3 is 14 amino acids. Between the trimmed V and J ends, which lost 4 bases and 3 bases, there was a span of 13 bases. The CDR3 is CASSSGSSYYEQYF. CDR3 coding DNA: TGTGCCAGCAGCTCTGGAAGCAGCTACTACGAGCAGTACTTC.

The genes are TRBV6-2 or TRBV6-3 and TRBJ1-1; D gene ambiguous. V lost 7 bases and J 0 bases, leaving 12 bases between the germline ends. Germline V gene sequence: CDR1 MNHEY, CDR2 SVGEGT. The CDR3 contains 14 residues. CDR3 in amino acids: CASTMTAVNTEAFF. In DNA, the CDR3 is TGTGCCAGCACAATGACGGCGGTGAACACTGAAGCTTTCTTT.

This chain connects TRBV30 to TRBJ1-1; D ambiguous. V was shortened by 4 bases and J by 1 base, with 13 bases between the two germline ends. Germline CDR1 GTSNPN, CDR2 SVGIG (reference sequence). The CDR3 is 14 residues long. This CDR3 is CAWTKSTANTEAFF. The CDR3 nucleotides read TGTGCCTGGACTAAATCGACCGCGAACACTGAAGCTTTCTTT.

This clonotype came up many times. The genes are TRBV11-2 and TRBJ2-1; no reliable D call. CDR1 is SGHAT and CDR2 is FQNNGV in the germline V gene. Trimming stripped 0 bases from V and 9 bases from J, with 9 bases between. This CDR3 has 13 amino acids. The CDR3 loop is CASSLDMISEQFF. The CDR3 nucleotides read TGTGCCAGCAGCTTAGATATGATCTCTGAGCAGTTCTTC.

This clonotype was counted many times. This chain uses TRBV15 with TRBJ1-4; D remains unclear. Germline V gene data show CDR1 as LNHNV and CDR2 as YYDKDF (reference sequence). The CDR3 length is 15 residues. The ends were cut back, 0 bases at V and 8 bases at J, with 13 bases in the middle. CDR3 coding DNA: TGTGCCACCAGCAGAGATCCTTCAGCGCGGGAAAAACTGTTTTTT. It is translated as CATSRDPSAREKLFF. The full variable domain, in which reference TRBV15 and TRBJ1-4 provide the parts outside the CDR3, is DAMVIQNPRYQVTQFGKPVTLSCSQTLNHNVMYWYQQKSSQAPKLLFHYYDKDFNNEADTPDNFQSRRPNTSFCFLDIRSPGLGDTAMYLCATSRDPSAREKLFFGSGTQLSVL.

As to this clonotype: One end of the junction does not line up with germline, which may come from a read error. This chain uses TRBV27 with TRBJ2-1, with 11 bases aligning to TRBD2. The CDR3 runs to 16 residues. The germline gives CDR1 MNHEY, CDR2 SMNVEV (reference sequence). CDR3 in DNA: TGTGCCGGCAGTTTATCGCTAGCGGGGGGTTTCAATGAGCAGTTCTTC. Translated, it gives CAGSLSLAGGFNEQFF.